This passage covers 16 T cell receptor beta chains from one sample sequenced in a study of blood T cell repertoires in COVID-19. Some clones are missing from TCRdb's copy, which holds only in-frame ones; the method was immunoSEQ multiplex PCR. The table has roughly 200,000 clones, 75% to 85% seen once. Sequencing was done on a sample of peripheral blood. The receptors stem from a woman in her thirties or forties with COVID-19, enrolled during active disease.

The genes are TRBV11-2 and TRBJ2-5; no clear D gene. V shed 1 base and J shed 5 bases, with 11 bases lying between them. The CDR3 extends over 14 amino acids. Germline V gene data show CDR1 as SGHAT and CDR2 as FQNNGV. The chain's CDR3 is CASSLGRYSETQYF. The CDR3 DNA reads TGTGCCAGCAGCTTAGGTCGGTATTCGGAGACCCAGTACTTC.

This clone was counted many times. The chain couples TRBV4-1 to TRBJ2-2; D may be TRBD2 (5 bases). Per the germline V gene, CDR1 is MGHRA and CDR2 is YSYEKL. Trimming removed 1 base at V and 7 bases at J, with 10 bases between. This CDR3 has 14 residues. The CDR3 coding sequence is TGCGCCAGCAGCCAAGGTCGGGGAGACGGGGAGCTGTTTTTT. Protein: CASSQGRGDGELFF.

V gene TRBV7-9 combines with J gene TRBJ1-2, with 7 bases aligning to TRBD1. Germline V CDR1 and CDR2: SEHNR, FQNEAQ (reference sequence). V was pared by 1 base and J by 8 bases, with 19 bases of the junction left unmatched. The CDR3 is 18 residues long. The chain's CDR3 is CASSLGAGRGTDDPGYTF. In DNA, the CDR3 is TGTGCCAGCAGCTTAGGGGCCGGTCGGGGGACAGACGACCCGGGCTACACCTTC.

This clone appeared a few times. The V gene is TRBV6-5, the J gene TRBJ1-1; D call uncertain. The CDR3 totals 13 residues. Trimming took 2 bases from V and 6 from J, leaving 10 bases between them. Germline loops: CDR1 MNHEY, CDR2 SVGAGI. The CDR3 loop is CASSYTVRSEAFF. The CDR3 DNA reads as TGTGCCAGCAGTTACACGGTTCGGTCTGAAGCTTTCTTT.

The chain employs TRBV5-1 and TRBJ2-3; TRBD2 matches 12 bases. V trimming: 4 bases; J trimming: 6 bases; junction bases outside the gene matches: 9. Germline CDR1 SGHRS, CDR2 YFSETQ. The CDR3 totals 16 residues. DNA for the CDR3: TGCGCCAGCAGCCGATCGACTAGCGGGAGTTTGGATACGCAGTATTTT. Translating gives CASSRSTSGSLDTQYF.

Details on this clone: Other DNA sequences of this sample code for an identical CDR3. CDR3 nucleotides: TGTGCCAGCAGCTTGGGACAGGGGGACGGCTACACCTTC. Translated, it gives CASSLGQGDGYTF. V gene TRBV5-4 combines with J gene TRBJ1-2, with 9 positions matching TRBD1. Trimming at V came to 0 bases and at J to 8 bases, leaving 2 bases not matched to a gene. The CDR3 is made up of 13 amino acids. In germline, CDR1 is SGHNT, CDR2 YYREEE (reference sequence).

CDR3 DNA: TGTGCCAGCAGCCCACTAGCACTCTCTAACTATGGCTACACCTTC. As protein: CASSPLALSNYGYTF. J is TRBJ1-2 and V is TRBV6-6; D gene ambiguous. The germline CDR1 and CDR2 sequences are MNHNY and SVGAGI (reference sequence). V was pared by 6 bases and J by 0 bases, with 14 bases between. The CDR3 is 15 residues long.

The V and J genes are TRBV5-4 and TRBJ2-5; 8 bases agree with TRBD2. Germline assignment: CDR1 SGHNT and CDR2 YYREEE (reference sequence). CDR3 length: 17 amino acids. With V trimmed by 4 bases and J by 2 bases, 13 bases remained unmatched. The CDR3 DNA is TGTGCCAGCAGCAGGTCAGCCAGCGGGGGACAACAAGAGACCCAGTACTTC. It is translated as CASSRSASGGQQETQYF.

The chain is built from TRBV6-5 and TRBJ2-3, with TRBD2 identical over 8 bases. Germline V gene sequence: CDR1 MNHEY, CDR2 SVGAGI. The CDR3 has 15 residues. V was pared by 7 bases and J by 7 bases, with 13 bases of the junction left unmatched. CDR3: CASTSAGLALNTQYF. The CDR3 bases are TGTGCCAGCACCTCGGCTGGACTAGCACTCAATACGCAGTATTTT.

This clone has just one count. This chain connects TRBV10-2 to TRBJ2-5; a weak D match, TRBD1 (5 bases). This CDR3 contains 14 residues. CDR1 and CDR2 (germline): WSHSY, SAAADI. The ends were cut back, 10 bases at V and 1 base at J, with 16 bases in the middle. The CDR3 DNA reads as TGCGCCACTAGGGGTAGCTGGGTCCAAGAGACCCAGTACTTC. This codes for CATRGSWVQETQYF.

This clone occurred a few times. The V gene is TRBV11-2, the J gene TRBJ2-3, with no clear D. CDR1 and CDR2 (germline): SGHAT, FQNNGV. The germline V and J ends were trimmed by 5 bases and 0 bases, with 9 bases remaining between them. The CDR3 length is 14 residues. This chain's CDR3 is CASSPLTSTDTQYF. The CDR3 DNA reads as TGTGCCAGCAGCCCCCTAACGAGCACAGATACGCAGTATTTT.

The chain employs TRBV7-9 and TRBJ1-2, with TRBD1 identical over 7 bases. V lost 5 bases to trimming and J lost 6 bases; unmatched junction nucleotides: 18. CDR3 length: 17 residues. Germline CDR1 is SEHNR and CDR2 is FQNEAQ (reference sequence). CDR3 sequence: CASSKTIGQESINGYTF. CDR3 sequence (DNA): TGTGCCAGCAGCAAGACCATCGGACAGGAATCGATTAATGGCTACACCTTC.

The chain is built from TRBV2 and TRBJ2-3; 8 positions agree with TRBD2. The CDR3 is 15 residues long. V was pared by 3 bases and J by 6 bases, with 8 bases of the junction left unmatched. Per germline, CDR1 SNHLY and CDR2 FYNNEI. The CDR3 DNA reads TGTGCCAGCAGTGATGAGGCTAGCGGGTCGGATACGCAGTATTTT. Translation gives CASSDEASGSDTQYF.

The CDR3 DNA follows: TGTGCCAGCAGCCGCCGGGAACCCCATAGCAATCAGCCCCAGCATTTT. Translating gives CASSRREPHSNQPQHF. This chain connects TRBV5-6 to TRBJ1-5; no reliable D call. The CDR3 is 16 amino acids. CDR1 and CDR2 from the germline V gene are SGHDT and YYEEEE. Deletions cut 4 bases from V and 0 bases from J, with 14 bases between.

The chain couples TRBV29-1 to TRBJ2-7; 9 bases agree with TRBD1. CDR1 and CDR2 (germline): SQVTM, ANQGSEA. J gave up 0 bases and V 6 bases, and 6 bases lay outside the gene matches. The CDR3 length is 14 residues. DNA of the CDR3: TGCAGCGTGGGAGACAGGGGGAGCTCCTACGAGCAGTACTTC. Residues: CSVGDRGSSYEQYF.

The chain has TRBV7-8 and TRBJ1-1; the match to TRBD1 covers 8 bases. The ends lost 5 bases at V and 1 base at J; junction bases unmatched: 9. The germline gives CDR1 SGHVS, CDR2 FQNEAQ. The CDR3 length is 16 residues. The chain's CDR3 is CASSGSQGASNTEAFF. Written as DNA, the CDR3 is TGTGCCAGCAGCGGGAGCCAGGGGGCATCGAACACTGAAGCTTTCTTT.